This T cell receptor beta chain originates from a study of cytomegalovirus exposure and HLA in healthy donors. A remark on this clone: As the CDR3 is not closed by the conserved phenylalanine or tryptophan, this likely results from a read error. The DNA is left out, because the CDR3 cannot be placed on it with certainty; the CDR3 is given as TCRdb lists it.

PCR used 60 Vbeta primers and 13 Jbeta primers. The assay was immunoSEQ multiplex PCR, and TCRdb's table has in-frame clones only and misses some. With 50,000 or so clones in the sample, the ten largest clones hold 25% to 30%. This receptor was taken from a man between 35 and 55 years old in good health and CMV-seropositive. The sample comprised PBMCs.

CDR3 region: CASSPSGTGASAL. The genes are TRBV18 and TRBJ2-7; the listed D gene, TRBD1, was not tested against the DNA. Looked up from germline, CDR1 is KGHSH and CDR2 is LQKENI. The CDR3 adds up to 13 amino acids, both ends counted.